This T cell receptor beta chain was sequenced for a study of OX40 agonist ivuxolimab in advanced cancers. The overall study: In this cohort, patients received ivuxolimab, an agonistic anti-OX40 (CD134) antibody. Prior anti-PD-1, anti-PD-L1 or anti-CTLA-4 therapy was allowed; 30% to 40% had some. General observations from the study: There was clonal expansion of CD4+ and CD8+ blood T cells by week 6 at 0.1 to 3.0 mg/kg. Near-lowest levels of clonal expansion characterized partial responders at 0.1-3.0 mg/kg.

This clone was seen a few times. Antigen: not known. TCRdb's table, derived via immunoSEQ multiplex PCR, lists solely in-frame clones and lacks some. This sample carries approximately 70,000 clones, approximately 78% of them seen once, and the ten largest clones take roughly 6.2%. Germline CDR1 is MDHEN and CDR2 is SYDVKM. There are 15 residues in the CDR3. J gave up 4 bases and V 5 bases, and 8 bases lay outside the gene matches. The chain is built from TRBV28 and TRBJ2-5, with 9 bases that match TRBD1. The sequencing used CD4+ or CD8+ T cells sorted from blood, collected in a trial of the OX40 agonist ivuxolimab. This TCR was sampled from an adult with an advanced solid tumor such as melanoma, head and neck, liver or kidney cancer. This chain's CDR3 is CASSPGQGLGETQYF. CDR3 DNA: TGTGCCAGCAGTCCAGGACAGGGGCTGGGAGAGACCCAGTACTTC.